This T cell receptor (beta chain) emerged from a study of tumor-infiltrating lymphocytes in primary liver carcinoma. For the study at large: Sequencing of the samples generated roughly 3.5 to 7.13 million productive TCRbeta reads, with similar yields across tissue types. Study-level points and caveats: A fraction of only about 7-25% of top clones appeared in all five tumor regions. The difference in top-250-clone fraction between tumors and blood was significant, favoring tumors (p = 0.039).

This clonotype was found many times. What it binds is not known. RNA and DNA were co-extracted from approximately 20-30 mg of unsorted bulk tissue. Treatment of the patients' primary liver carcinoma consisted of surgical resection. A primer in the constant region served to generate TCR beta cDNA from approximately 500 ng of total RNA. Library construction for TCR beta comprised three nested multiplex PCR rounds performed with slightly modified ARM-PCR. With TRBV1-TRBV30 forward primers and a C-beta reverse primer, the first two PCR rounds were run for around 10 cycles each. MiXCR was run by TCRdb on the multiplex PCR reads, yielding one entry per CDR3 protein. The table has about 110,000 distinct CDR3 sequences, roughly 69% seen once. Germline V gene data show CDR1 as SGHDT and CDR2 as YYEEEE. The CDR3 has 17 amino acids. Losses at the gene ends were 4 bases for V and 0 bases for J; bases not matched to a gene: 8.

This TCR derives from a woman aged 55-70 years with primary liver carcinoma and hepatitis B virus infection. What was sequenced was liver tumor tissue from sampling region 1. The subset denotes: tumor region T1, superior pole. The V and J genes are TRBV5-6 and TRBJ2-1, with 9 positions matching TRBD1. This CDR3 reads CASSGQGTSSSYNEQFF. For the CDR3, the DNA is TGTGCCAGCAGCGGACAGGGGACATCGAGCTCCTACAATGAGCAGTTCTTC. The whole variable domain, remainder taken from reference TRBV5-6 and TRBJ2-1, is DAGVTQSPTHLIKTRGQQVTLRCSPKSGHDTVSWYQQALGQGPQFIFQYYEEEERQRGNFPDRFSGHQFPNYSSELNVNALLLGDSALYLCASSGQGTSSSYNEQFFGPGTRLTVL.